This TCR beta chain emerged from a study of technical replicates of blood from a handful of donors. This CDR3 has 16 residues. J gave up 9 bases and V 0 bases, and 10 bases lay outside the gene matches. Germline V CDR1 and CDR2: SGHNT, YYREEE (reference sequence). The count of this clone is one. The assay was immunoSEQ multiplex PCR, and TCRdb's table has in-frame clones only and misses some. The table includes 65,000 to 90,000 clones, around 93% detected once. The V and J genes are TRBV5-4 and TRBJ2-2; 8 bases fit TRBD2. The receptor's source is a human donor in good health. The sequencing input was T cells isolated from PBMCs. The CDR3 protein is CASSLEVIGGGRELFF. The CDR3 bases are TGTGCCAGCAGCTTGGAAGTGATCGGGGGGGGCCGGGAGCTGTTTTTT.